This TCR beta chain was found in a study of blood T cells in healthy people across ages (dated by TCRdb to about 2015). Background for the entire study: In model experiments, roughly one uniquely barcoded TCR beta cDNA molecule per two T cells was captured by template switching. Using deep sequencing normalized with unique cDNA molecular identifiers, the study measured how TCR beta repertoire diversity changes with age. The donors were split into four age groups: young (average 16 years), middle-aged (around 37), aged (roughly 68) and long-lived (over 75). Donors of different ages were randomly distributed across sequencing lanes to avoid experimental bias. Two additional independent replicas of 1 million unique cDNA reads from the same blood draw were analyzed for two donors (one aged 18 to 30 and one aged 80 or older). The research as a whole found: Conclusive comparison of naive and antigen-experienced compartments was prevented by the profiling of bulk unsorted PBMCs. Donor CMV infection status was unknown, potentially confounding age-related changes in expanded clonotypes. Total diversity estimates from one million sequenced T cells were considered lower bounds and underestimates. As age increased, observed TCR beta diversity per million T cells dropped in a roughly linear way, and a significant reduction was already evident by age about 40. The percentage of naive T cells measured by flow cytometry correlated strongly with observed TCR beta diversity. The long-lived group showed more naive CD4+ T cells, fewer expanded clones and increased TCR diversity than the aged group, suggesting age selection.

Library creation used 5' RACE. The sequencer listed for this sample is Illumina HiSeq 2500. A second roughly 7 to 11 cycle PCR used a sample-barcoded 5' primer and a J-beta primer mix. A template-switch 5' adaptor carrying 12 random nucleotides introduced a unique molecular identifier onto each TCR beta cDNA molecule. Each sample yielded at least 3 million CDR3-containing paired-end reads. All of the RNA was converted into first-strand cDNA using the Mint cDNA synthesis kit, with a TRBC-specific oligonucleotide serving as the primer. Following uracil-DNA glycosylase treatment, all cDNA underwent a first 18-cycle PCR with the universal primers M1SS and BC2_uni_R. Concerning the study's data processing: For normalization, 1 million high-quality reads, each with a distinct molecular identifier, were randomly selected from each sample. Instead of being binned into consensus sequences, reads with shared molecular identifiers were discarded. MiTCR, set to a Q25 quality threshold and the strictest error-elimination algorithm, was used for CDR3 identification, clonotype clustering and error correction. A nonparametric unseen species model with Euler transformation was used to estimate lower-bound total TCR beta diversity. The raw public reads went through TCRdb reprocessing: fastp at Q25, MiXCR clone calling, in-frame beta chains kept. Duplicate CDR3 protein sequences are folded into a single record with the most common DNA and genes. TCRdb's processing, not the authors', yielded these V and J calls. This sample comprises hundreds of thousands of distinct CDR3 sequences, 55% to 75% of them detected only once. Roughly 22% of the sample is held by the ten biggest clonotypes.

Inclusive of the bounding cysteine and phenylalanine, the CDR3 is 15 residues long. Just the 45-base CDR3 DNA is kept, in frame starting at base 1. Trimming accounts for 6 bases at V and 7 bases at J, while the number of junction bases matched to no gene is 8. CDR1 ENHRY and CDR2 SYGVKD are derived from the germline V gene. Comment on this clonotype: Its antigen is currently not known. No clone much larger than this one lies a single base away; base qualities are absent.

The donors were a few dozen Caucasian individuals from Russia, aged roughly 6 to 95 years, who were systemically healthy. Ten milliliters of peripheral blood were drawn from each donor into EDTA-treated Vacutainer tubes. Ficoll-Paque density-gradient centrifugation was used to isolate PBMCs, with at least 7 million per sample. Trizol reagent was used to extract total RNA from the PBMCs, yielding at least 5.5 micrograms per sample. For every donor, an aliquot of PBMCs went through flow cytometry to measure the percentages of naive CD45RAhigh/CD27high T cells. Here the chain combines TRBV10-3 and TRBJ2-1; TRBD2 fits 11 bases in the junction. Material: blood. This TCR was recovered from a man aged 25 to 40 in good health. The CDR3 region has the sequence CAIRTGTSGKNEQFF. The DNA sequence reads TGTGCCATCAGAACCGGGACTAGCGGAAAAAATGAGCAGTTCTTC.